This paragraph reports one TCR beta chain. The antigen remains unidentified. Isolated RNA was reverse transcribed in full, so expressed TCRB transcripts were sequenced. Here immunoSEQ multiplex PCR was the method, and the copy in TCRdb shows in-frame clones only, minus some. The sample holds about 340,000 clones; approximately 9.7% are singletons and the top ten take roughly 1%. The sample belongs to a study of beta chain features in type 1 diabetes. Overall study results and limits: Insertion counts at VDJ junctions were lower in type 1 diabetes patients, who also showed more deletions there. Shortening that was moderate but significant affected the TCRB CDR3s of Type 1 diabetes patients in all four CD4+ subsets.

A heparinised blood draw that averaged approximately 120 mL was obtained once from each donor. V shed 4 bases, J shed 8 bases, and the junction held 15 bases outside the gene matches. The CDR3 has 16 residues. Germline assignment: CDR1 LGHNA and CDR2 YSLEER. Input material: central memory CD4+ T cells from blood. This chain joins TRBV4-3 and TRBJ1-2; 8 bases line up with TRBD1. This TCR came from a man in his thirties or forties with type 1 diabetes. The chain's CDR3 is CASSRLSGQGKGGYTF. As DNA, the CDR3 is TGCGCCAGCAGCCGCTTAAGCGGACAGGGAAAGGGAGGCTACACCTTC.